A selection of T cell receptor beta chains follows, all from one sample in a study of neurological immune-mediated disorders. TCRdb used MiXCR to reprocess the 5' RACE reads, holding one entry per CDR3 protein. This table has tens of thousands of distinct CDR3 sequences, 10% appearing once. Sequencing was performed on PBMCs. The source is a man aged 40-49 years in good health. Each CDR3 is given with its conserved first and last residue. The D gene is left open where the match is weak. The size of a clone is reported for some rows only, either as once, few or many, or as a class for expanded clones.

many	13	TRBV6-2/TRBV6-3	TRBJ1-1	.	CASSSRGNTEAFF	TGTGCCAGCAGTTCCCGGGGGAACACTGAAGCTTTCTTT
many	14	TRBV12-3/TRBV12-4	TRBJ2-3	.	CASIVSGLTDTQYF	TGTGCCAGCATAGTGAGCGGGCTCACAGATACGCAGTATTTT
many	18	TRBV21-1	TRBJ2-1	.	CASSKDGTSGRSYNEQFF	TGTGCCAGCAGCAAAGATGGGACTAGCGGCCGCTCCTACAATGAGCAGTTCTTC
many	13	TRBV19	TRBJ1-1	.	CASTTDIDTEAFF	TGTGCCAGTACCACGGATATCGACACTGAAGCTTTCTTT
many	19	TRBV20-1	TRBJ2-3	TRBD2	CSARGTSGLLPASTDTQYF	TGCAGTGCTAGAGGGACTAGCGGCCTCCTCCCTGCTAGCACAGATACGCAGTATTTT
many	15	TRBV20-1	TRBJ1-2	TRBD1	CSARDKGGANYGYTF	TGCAGTGCTAGAGATAAAGGGGGCGCGAACTATGGCTACACCTTC
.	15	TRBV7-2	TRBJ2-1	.	CASSPSWGKGNEQFF	TGTGCCAGCAGTCCCAGCTGGGGCAAGGGGAATGAGCAGTTCTTC
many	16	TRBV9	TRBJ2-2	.	CASSAMGHPNTGELFF	TGTGCCAGCAGCGCGATGGGACACCCCAACACCGGGGAGCTGTTTTTT
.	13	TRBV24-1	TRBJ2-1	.	CATSGGGYNEQFF	TGTGCCACCAGTGGGGGCGGGTACAATGAGCAGTTCTTC
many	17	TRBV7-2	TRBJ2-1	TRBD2	CASSLALLAGGPGEQFF	TGTGCCAGCAGCTTAGCCTTACTAGCGGGAGGGCCCGGTGAGCAGTTCTTC
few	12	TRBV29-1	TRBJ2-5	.	CSVEDLWETQYF	TGCAGCGTTGAAGATCTTTGGGAGACCCAGTACTTC
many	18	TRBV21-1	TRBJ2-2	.	CASSKVPSGRGDTGELFF	TGTGCCAGCAGCAAAGTACCTAGCGGGAGAGGAGACACCGGGGAGCTGTTTTTT
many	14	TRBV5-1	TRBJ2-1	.	CASTPSGSYNEQFF	TGCGCCAGCACCCCCAGCGGGTCCTACAATGAGCAGTTCTTC
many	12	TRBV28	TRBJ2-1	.	CASSSPSNEQFF	TGTGCCAGCAGTTCACCGTCCAATGAGCAGTTCTTC
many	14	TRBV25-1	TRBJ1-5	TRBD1	CASRQTGSNQPQHF	TGTGCCAGCAGGCAGACAGGGAGCAATCAGCCCCAGCATTTT
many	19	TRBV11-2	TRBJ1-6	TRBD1	CASSFLSGQMSSYNSPLHF	TGTGCCAGCAGCTTTCTATCGGGACAGATGAGCTCCTATAATTCACCCCTCCACTTT
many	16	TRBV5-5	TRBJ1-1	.	CASRDGDLSVNTEAFF	TGTGCCAGCAGGGACGGTGACCTATCCGTGAACACTGAAGCTTTCTTT
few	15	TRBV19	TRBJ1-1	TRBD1	CASSTPDRGNTEAFF	TGTGCCAGTAGTACCCCGGACAGGGGGAACACTGAAGCTTTCTTT
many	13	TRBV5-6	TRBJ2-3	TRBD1	CASRRGLTDTQYF	TGTGCCAGCAGGAGGGGGCTTACAGATACGCAGTATTTT
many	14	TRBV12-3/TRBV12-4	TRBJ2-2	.	CASSQTDTTGELFF	TGTGCCAGCTCACAGACCGATACCACCGGGGAGCTGTTTTTT
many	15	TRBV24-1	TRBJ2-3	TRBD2	CATSLGRDYTDTQYF	TGTGCCACCAGCCTAGGACGGGACTACACAGATACGCAGTATTTT
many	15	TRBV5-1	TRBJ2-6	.	CASSLAGAGANVLTF	TGCGCCAGCAGCTTGGCGGGGGCTGGGGCCAACGTCCTGACTTTC
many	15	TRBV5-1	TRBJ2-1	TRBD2	CASSVGSSGGNEQFF	TGCGCCAGCAGCGTGGGGTCTAGCGGGGGCAATGAGCAGTTCTTC
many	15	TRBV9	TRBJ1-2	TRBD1	CASSVRDRDIYGYTF	TGTGCCAGCAGCGTCCGGGACAGGGACATTTATGGCTACACCTTC
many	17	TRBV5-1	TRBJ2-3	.	CASSLLGGRPEADTQYF	TGCGCCAGCAGCTTACTGGGGGGCCGCCCAGAAGCAGATACGCAGTATTTT
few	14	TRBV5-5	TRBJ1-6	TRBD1	CASSRDRENSPLHF	TGTGCCAGCAGCCGGGACAGAGAAAATTCACCCCTCCACTTT
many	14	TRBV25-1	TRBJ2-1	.	CASSELDIWNEQFF	TGTGCCAGCAGTGAATTGGACATTTGGAATGAGCAGTTCTTC
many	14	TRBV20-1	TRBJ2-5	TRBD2	CSARERGGLETQYF	TGCAGTGCTAGAGAGCGGGGGGGCCTAGAGACCCAGTACTTC
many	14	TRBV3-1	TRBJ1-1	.	CASSQGGARTEAFF	TGTGCCAGCAGCCAAGGGGGGGCGCGCACTGAAGCTTTCTTT
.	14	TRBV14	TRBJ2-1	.	CASSQERWVDEQFF	TGTGCCAGCAGCCAAGAAAGATGGGTGGATGAGCAGTTCTTC
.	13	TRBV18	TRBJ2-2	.	CASSPESTRELFF	TGTGCCAGCTCACCAGAGAGCACCAGGGAGCTGTTTTTT
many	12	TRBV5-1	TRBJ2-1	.	CASSRHLNEQFF	TGCGCCAGCAGCAGACACCTCAATGAGCAGTTCTTC
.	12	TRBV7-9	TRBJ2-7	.	CASSFNPHEQYF	TGTGCCAGCAGCTTCAATCCCCACGAGCAGTACTTC
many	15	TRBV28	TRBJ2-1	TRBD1	CASSSGQDRYNEQFF	TGTGCCAGCAGTTCAGGACAGGACCGCTACAATGAGCAGTTCTTC
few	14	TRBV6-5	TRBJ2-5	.	CASSSRDSQETQYF	TGTGCCAGCAGTTCCCGGGACTCACAAGAGACCCAGTACTTC
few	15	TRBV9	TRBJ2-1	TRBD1	CASSVGTGVNNEQFF	TGTGCCAGCAGCGTAGGGACAGGGGTTAATAATGAGCAGTTCTTC
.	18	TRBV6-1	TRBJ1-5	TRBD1	CASSEGFLLHRGYQPQHF	TGTGCCAGCAGTGAAGGATTTTTGTTGCACAGGGGATATCAGCCCCAGCATTTT
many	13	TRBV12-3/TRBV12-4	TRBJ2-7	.	CASSLARGYEQYF	TGTGCCAGCAGTTTAGCGCGGGGCTACGAGCAGTACTTC
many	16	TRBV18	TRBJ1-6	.	CASSPLTASNNSPLHF	TGTGCCAGCTCACCATTAACTGCCAGCAACAATTCACCCCTCCACTTT
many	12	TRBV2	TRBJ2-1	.	CASTQGYNEQFF	TGTGCCAGCACCCAGGGGTACAATGAGCAGTTCTTC
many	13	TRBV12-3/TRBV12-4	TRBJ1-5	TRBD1	CASRGQGHQPQHF	TGTGCCAGCAGGGGACAGGGTCATCAGCCCCAGCATTTT
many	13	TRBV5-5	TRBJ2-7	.	CASSLEGAYEQYF	TGTGCCAGCAGCTTAGAGGGGGCCTACGAGCAGTACTTC
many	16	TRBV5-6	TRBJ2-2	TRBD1	CASSSYRDSLTGELFF	TGTGCCAGCAGCTCCTACCGGGACAGCTTAACCGGGGAGCTGTTTTTT
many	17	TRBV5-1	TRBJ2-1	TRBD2	CASSSAPTSGANNEQFF	TGCGCCAGCAGTTCGGCCCCGACTAGCGGAGCTAACAATGAGCAGTTCTTC
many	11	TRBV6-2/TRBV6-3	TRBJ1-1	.	CASSYSVEAFF	TGTGCCAGCAGTTACTCCGTTGAAGCTTTCTTT